This T cell receptor (beta chain) was captured by sequencing in a study of monozygotic twins with inflammatory bowel disease. Concerning this clonotype: The antigen remains unidentified.

Germline loops: CDR1 SGHRS, CDR2 YFSETQ. This CDR3 comprises 18 residues. Study-wide results and limits: Part of the variability in patient repertoires may have come from differing immunosuppressive treatments.

Using eight separate reactions per sample, the authors generated cDNA. TCRdb reprocessed the 5' RACE reads and stores each CDR3 protein as one record, lacking DNA. This listing includes about 210,000 distinct CDR3 sequences. This TCR came from a human donor with ulcerative colitis or Crohn's disease, or a healthy co-twin of an affected twin (not recorded which). Specimen: blood. This chain joins TRBV5-1 and TRBJ2-3; the D call of TRBD1 rests on TCRdb alone, since no DNA is present to check it. CDR3 in amino acids: CASSSATRAAPCTDTQYF. Filled out from reference TRBV5-1 and TRBJ2-3, the complete variable domain reads KAGVTQTPRYLIKTRGQQVTLSCSPISGHRSVSWYQQTPGQGLQFLFEYFSETQRNKGNFPGRFSGRQFSNSRSEMNVSTLELGDSALYLCASSSATRAAPCTDTQYFGPGTRLTVL.